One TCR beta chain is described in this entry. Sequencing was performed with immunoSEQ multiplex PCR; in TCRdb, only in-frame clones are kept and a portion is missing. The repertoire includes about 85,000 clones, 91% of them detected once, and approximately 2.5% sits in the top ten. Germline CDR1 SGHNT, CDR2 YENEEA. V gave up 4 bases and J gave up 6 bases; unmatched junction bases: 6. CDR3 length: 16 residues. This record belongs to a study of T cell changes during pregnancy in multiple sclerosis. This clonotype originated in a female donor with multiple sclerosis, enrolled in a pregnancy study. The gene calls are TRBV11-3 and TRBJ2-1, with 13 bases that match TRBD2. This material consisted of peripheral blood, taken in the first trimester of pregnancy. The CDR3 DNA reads TGTGCCAGCAGCTCTCAGGGACTAGCGGGACGCAATGAGCAGTTCTTC. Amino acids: CASSSQGLAGRNEQFF.